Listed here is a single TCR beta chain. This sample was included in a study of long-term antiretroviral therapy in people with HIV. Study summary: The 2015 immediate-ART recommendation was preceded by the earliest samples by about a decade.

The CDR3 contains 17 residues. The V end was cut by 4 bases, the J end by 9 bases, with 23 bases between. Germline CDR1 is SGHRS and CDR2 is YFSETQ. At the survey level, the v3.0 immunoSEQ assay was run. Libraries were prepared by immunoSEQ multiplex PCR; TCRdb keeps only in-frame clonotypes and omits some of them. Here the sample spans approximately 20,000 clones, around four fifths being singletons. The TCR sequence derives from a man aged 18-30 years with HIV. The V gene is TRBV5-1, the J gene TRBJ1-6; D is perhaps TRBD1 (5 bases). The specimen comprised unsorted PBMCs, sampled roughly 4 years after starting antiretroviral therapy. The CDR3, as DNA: TGCGCCAGCAGCCCGGGGGTAGAGGCCTTTCGAGGTTCACCCCTCCACTTT. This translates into CASSPGVEAFRGSPLHF. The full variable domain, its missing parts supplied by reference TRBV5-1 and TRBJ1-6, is KAGVTQTPRYLIKTRGQQVTLSCSPISGHRSVSWYQQTPGQGLQFLFEYFSETQRNKGNFPGRFSGRQFSNSRSEMNVSTLELGDSALYLCASSPGVEAFRGSPLHFGNGTRLTVT.